This entry lists 25 T cell receptor beta chains sequenced from one sample in a study of cytomegalovirus exposure and HLA in healthy donors. The primer mix had 60 Vbeta and 13 Jbeta primers. Assay used: immunoSEQ multiplex PCR; TCRdb lists only in-frame clones, some missing. Seen here are more than 95,000 clones, approximately 82% observed once, and the top ten hold around 8.5%. What was sequenced was PBMCs. These receptors were taken from a man aged 35-49 years in good health and CMV-seropositive.

The chain couples TRBV6-5 to TRBJ1-1; 9 nucleotides line up with TRBD1. Per the germline V gene, CDR1 is MNHEY and CDR2 is SVGAGI. The CDR3 loop spans 14 amino acids. The J segment lost 6 bases and the V segment lost 2 bases, leaving 4 bases of the junction unmatched. The CDR3 DNA reads as TGTGCCAGCAGTTACGGACAGGGGTTGTCTGAAGCTTTCTTT. Protein product: CASSYGQGLSEAFF.

The CDR3 DNA follows: TGCAGCGTTTGGCTCCCTAACTATGGCTACACCTTC. It is translated as CSVWLPNYGYTF. J is TRBJ1-2 and V is TRBV29-1; no reliable D call. CDR1 SQVTM and CDR2 ANQGSEA come from the germline V gene. This CDR3 is 12 amino acids long. The germline V and J ends were trimmed by 5 bases and 0 bases, with 7 bases remaining between them. The full variable domain, its missing parts supplied by reference TRBV29-1 and TRBJ1-2, is SAVISQKPSRDICQRGTSLTIQCQVDSQVTMMFWYRQQPGQSLTLIATANQGSEATYESGFVIDKFPISRPNLTFSTLTVSNMSPEDSSIYLCSVWLPNYGYTFGSGTRLTVV.

The chain links TRBV5-6 to TRBJ1-1, with D uncertain. Trimming shortened V by 7 bases and J by 4 bases, and 20 bases separated the two germline ends. This CDR3 comprises 15 residues. Germline loops: CDR1 SGHDT, CDR2 YYEEEE. CDR3 in DNA: TGTGCCAGCGGAAACCGGTATTCATCGGGCACTGAAGCTTTCTTT. It encodes CASGNRYSSGTEAFF.

The V gene is TRBV2, the J gene TRBJ2-1, with TRBD2 identical over 13 bases. The trim removed 6 bases at V and 6 bases at J, leaving 5 bases unmatched. This CDR3 region has 15 residues. The V gene's germline CDR1 is SNHLY and CDR2 FYNNEI. CDR3 loop: CASRLGTSGVNEQFF. In DNA, the CDR3 is TGTGCCAGCAGATTAGGGACTAGCGGGGTCAATGAGCAGTTCTTC.

J is TRBJ2-5 and V is TRBV7-9, with D possibly matching TRBD1 (5 bases). Trimming pared 3 bases from V and 5 bases from J, leaving 16 bases between. There are 15 residues in the CDR3. Germline V gives CDR1 SEHNR, CDR2 FQNEAQ (reference sequence). CDR3 DNA: TGTGCCAGCAGCTTTGGGGTAGGGGCCCAGGAGACCCAGTACTTC. Translation gives CASSFGVGAQETQYF.

The rearrangement links TRBV5-8 to TRBJ1-4, with TRBD1 matching over 8 bases. J lost 4 bases, V lost 2 bases, and 7 bases had no gene match. Looked up from germline, CDR1 is SGHTS and CDR2 is YDEGEE. This CDR3 spans 16 amino acids. The CDR3 spells CASSFWTGRGNEKLFF. For the CDR3, the DNA is TGTGCCAGCAGCTTCTGGACAGGGCGCGGTAATGAAAAACTGTTTTTT.

The chain links TRBV28 to TRBJ1-6; a possible D gene is TRBD1 (5 bases). V gave up 0 bases and J gave up 6 bases, with 6 bases separating them. The CDR3 is 14 residues long. Looked up from germline, CDR1 is MDHEN and CDR2 is SYDVKM. In DNA, the CDR3 is TGTGCCAGCAGTTTATGGGGGCCTAATTCACCCCTCCACTTT. This encodes CASSLWGPNSPLHF.

The gene calls are TRBV7-8 and TRBJ2-1; 11 bases map to TRBD2. Trimming at V came to 5 bases and at J to 0 bases, leaving 9 bases not matched to a gene. In germline, CDR1 is SGHVS, CDR2 FQNEAQ. The CDR3 covers 18 residues. The CDR3 sequence: CASSTGLAVSTSYNEQFF. In DNA form, the CDR3 reads TGTGCCAGCAGCACGGGACTAGCGGTATCTACCTCCTACAATGAGCAGTTCTTC.

In nucleotides, the CDR3 is TGTGCCATCAGTGACGGCAGGGGGTACGAGCAGTACTTC. Translated: CAISDGRGYEQYF. The rearrangement links TRBV10-3 to TRBJ2-7, with TRBD1 identical over 7 bases. CDR3 length: 13 residues. V shed 3 bases and J 4 bases; nucleotides not matched to a gene: 3. Germline V CDR1 and CDR2: ENHRY, SYGVKD.

The rearrangement joins TRBV9 to TRBJ2-3; 8 bases are a match to TRBD2. J was trimmed by 0 bases and V by 4 bases; bases with no gene match: 4. Germline V gene sequence: CDR1 SGDLS, CDR2 YYNGEE. This CDR3 is built from 15 residues. CDR3 DNA sequence: TGTGCCAGCAGCCCCCGGGAGGGTAGCACAGATACGCAGTATTTT. Translation: CASSPREGSTDTQYF.

This chain uses TRBV28 with TRBJ2-7; 11 positions agree with TRBD1. CDR1 and CDR2 from the germline V gene are MDHEN and SYDVKM. V trimming: 6 bases; J trimming: 5 bases; junction bases outside the gene matches: 3. CDR3 size: 13 residues. CDR3 protein: CASRWTGGDEQYF. For the CDR3, the DNA is TGTGCCAGCAGATGGACAGGGGGCGACGAGCAGTACTTC.

This clone was recorded once. The chain joins TRBV4-1 to TRBJ2-7, with 8 bases that match TRBD1. Per the germline V gene, CDR1 is MGHRA and CDR2 is YSYEKL. V was clipped by 3 bases and J by 5 bases; unmatched bases: 3. The CDR3 runs 13 residues. CDR3 nucleotide sequence: TGCGCCAGCAGCCACCCGGACAGGGACGAGCAGTACTTC. Amino acids: CASSHPDRDEQYF.

The rearrangement links TRBV7-2 to TRBJ1-1; D uncertain. Germline CDR1 reads SGHTA; CDR2 reads FQGNSA. Trimming stripped 5 bases from V and 0 bases from J, with 7 bases between. The CDR3 length is 13 residues. Here the CDR3 DNA reads TGTGCCAGCAGCCGGAGCATGAACACTGAAGCTTTCTTT. It codes for CASSRSMNTEAFF.

A few counts support this clone. V usage is TRBV28 and J usage is TRBJ1-1; 11 nucleotides align to TRBD1. The V and J ends lost 3 bases and 9 bases, in that order; junction bases with no gene match: 9. Germline assignment: CDR1 MDHEN and CDR2 SYDVKM. This CDR3 region has 15 residues. CDR3 in DNA: TGTGCCAGCAGTTTGGCTTCTGGACAGGGGGCGAAAGCTTTCTTT. This gives the protein CASSLASGQGAKAFF. Drawing the rest from reference TRBV28 and TRBJ1-1, the complete variable domain is DVKVTQSSRYLVKRTGEKVFLECVQDMDHENMFWYRQDPGLGLRLIYFSYDVKMKEKGDIPEGYSVSREKKERFSLILESASTNQTSMYLCASSLASGQGAKAFFGQGTRLTVV.

The chain is built from TRBV19 and TRBJ1-4, with 8 bases identical to TRBD1. V shed 7 bases, J shed 5 bases, and the junction held 18 bases outside the gene matches. The CDR3 has 18 residues. Germline CDR1 LNHDA, CDR2 SQIVND (reference sequence). The CDR3 bases are TGTGCCAGTACCTGGACAGGGAACGGGGGGATATTGAATGAAAAACTGTTTTTT. Protein: CASTWTGNGGILNEKLFF.

This clone has just a few counts. This CDR3 reads CAWKPTGGWSNEKLFF. Written as DNA, the CDR3 is TGTGCCTGGAAACCGACAGGGGGCTGGTCTAATGAAAAACTGTTTTTT. This chain joins TRBV30 and TRBJ1-4; TRBD1 matches at 10 bases. The CDR3 has 16 residues. Germline values: CDR1 GTSNPN, CDR2 SVGIG (reference sequence). With 4 bases clipped from V and 3 bases from J, the junction kept 8 bases outside the gene matches.

The chain uses TRBV11-3 and TRBJ1-1; D may be TRBD1 (6 bases). Per the germline V gene, CDR1 is SGHNT and CDR2 is YENEEA. This CDR3 is 17 amino acids long. Trimming took off 5 bases at V and 7 bases at J, with 26 bases between the two ends. The CDR3 region is CASSLPPGHPKGGEAFF. The DNA of the CDR3 is TGTGCCAGCAGCCTTCCCCCGGGACACCCTAAGGGTGGTGAAGCTTTCTTT.

V is TRBV6-5 and J is TRBJ2-7; possible D gene TRBD1, 5 bases. V was cut by 5 bases and J by 3 bases, with 11 bases left in between. The length of the CDR3 is 13 residues. Germline CDR1 reads MNHEY; CDR2 reads SVGAGI. This chain's CDR3 is CASSLGQSYEQYF. CDR3 coding DNA: TGTGCCAGCAGTCTCGGACAAAGCTACGAGCAGTACTTC.

V is TRBV6-5 and J is TRBJ1-1; a weak D match, TRBD1 (6 bases). Trimming left V 6 bases short and J 3 bases short, with 11 bases between. This CDR3 region has 13 residues. CDR1 is MNHEY and CDR2 is SVGAGI in the germline V gene. CDR3 DNA: TGTGCCAGCAGCCGGACAGATTACACTGAAGCTTTCTTT. Amino acid sequence: CASSRTDYTEAFF.

The chain combines TRBV7-8 with TRBJ2-2; the match to TRBD2 covers 7 bases. Germline trimming cut 5 bases from V and 6 bases from J; bases unmatched to any gene: 12. The CDR3 loop spans 16 amino acids. Germline assignment: CDR1 SGHVS and CDR2 FQNEAQ. CDR3 protein: CASSPLGGGSPGELFF. Here the CDR3 DNA reads TGTGCCAGCAGCCCCCTCGGGGGAGGGAGTCCCGGGGAGCTGTTTTTT.

The J gene is TRBJ2-6, the V gene TRBV4-2; the D gene is possibly TRBD1 (5 bases). Trimming took 0 bases from V and 0 from J, leaving 6 bases between them. The V gene's germline CDR1 is LGHNA and CDR2 YNFKEQ. This CDR3 is 16 amino acids long. CDR3 sequence (DNA): TGTGCCAGCAGCCAAGATGACAGCTCTGGGGCCAACGTCCTGACTTTC. Amino acid sequence: CASSQDDSSGANVLTF.

The J gene is TRBJ2-7, the V gene TRBV11-2, with D possibly matching TRBD1 (6 bases). Germline loops: CDR1 SGHAT, CDR2 FQNNGV. The ends were cut back, 2 bases at V and 0 bases at J, with 11 bases in the middle. The CDR3 runs 15 residues. In nucleotides, the CDR3 is TGTGCCAGCAGCTTATTCCAGGGGAGCTCCTACGAGCAGTACTTC. It yields the protein CASSLFQGSSYEQYF.

The gene calls are TRBV28 and TRBJ1-5; 7 bases map to TRBD1. The length of the CDR3 is 11 residues. The germline gives CDR1 MDHEN, CDR2 SYDVKM. V shed 5 bases, J shed 16 bases, and the junction held 8 bases outside the gene matches. CDR3 sequence reads: CASSEQGVLHF. The CDR3 DNA reads as TGTGCCAGCAGTGAGCAGGGGGTACTACATTTT.

CDR3 region: CASSEGRLAGGPQFF. CDR3 nucleotides: TGTGCCAGCAGTGAAGGAAGACTAGCGGGAGGGCCGCAGTTCTTC. V gene TRBV6-1 combines with J gene TRBJ2-1, with 14 bases fitting TRBD2. The CDR3 spans 15 residues. The J segment lost 12 bases and the V segment lost 1 base, leaving 5 bases of the junction unmatched. Germline values: CDR1 MNHNS, CDR2 SASEGT.

The chain carries TRBV4-2 and TRBJ2-7, with 9 bases aligning to TRBD1. V lost 1 base, J lost 2 bases, and 3 bases stayed unmatched. The V gene's germline CDR1 is LGHNA and CDR2 YNFKEQ. This CDR3 has 15 amino acids. The DNA of the CDR3 is TGTGCCAGCAGCCAAGTAAGGGACAGGGCCTACGAGCAGTACTTC. Protein: CASSQVRDRAYEQYF.